This T cell receptor beta chain comes out of a study of blood T cell repertoires in COVID-19. CDR3 length equals 13 residues. Germline CDR1 reads SGHNT; CDR2 reads YENEEA. The ends were cut back, 5 bases at V and 2 bases at J, with 8 bases in the middle. Participants came from about 23 US areas, aged about 18 to 89 years. Recovered status in Cohort 3 required two negative PCRs, clearance, or symptom resolution. The table came from immunoSEQ multiplex PCR; TCRdb's copy has only in-frame clones and leaves some out. The table includes roughly 280,000 clones, about 85% detected once. The TCR was taken from a woman between 45 and 65 years old who had recovered from COVID-19. Sequences were obtained from PBMCs or T cells enriched from blood (not recorded which). This chain joins TRBV11-3 and TRBJ2-3; D gene ambiguous. Here the CDR3 reads CASSAANTDTQYF. The CDR3 DNA sequence: TGTGCCAGCAGCGCTGCGAACACAGATACGCAGTATTTT.